A selection of T cell receptor beta chains follows, all from one sample in a study of cytomegalovirus exposure and HLA in healthy donors. Method: immunoSEQ multiplex PCR; TCRdb's copy keeps in-frame clones and lacks some. The sample comprises around 190,000 clones, around 86% of which are singletons, and 1.5% to 2% rests with the top ten. Material for sequencing was PBMCs. The receptors stem from a young woman in good health and CMV-seronegative. Both conserved end residues are part of each CDR3. The D gene is left open where the match is weak. Some rows mark clone size as missing; the rest say once, few, many or name a class of expanded clone.

j_call d_call v_call clone_size cdr3_aa cdr3_nt
TRBJ1-2 . TRBV7-2 . CASSLGSGHSPYGYTF TGTGCCAGCAGCTTAGGTTCCGGACACTCCCCCTATGGCTACACCTTC
TRBJ1-1 . TRBV2 . CASSAAARNTEAFF TGTGCCAGCAGTGCCGCAGCTAGGAACACTGAAGCTTTCTTT
TRBJ2-7 . TRBV2 . CASSVLGAYEQYF TGTGCCAGCAGTGTGCTAGGCGCCTACGAGCAGTACTTC
TRBJ2-1 . TRBV7-3 . CASSLASYNEQFF TGTGCCAGCAGCTTAGCTAGCTACAATGAGCAGTTCTTC
TRBJ2-7 TRBD2 TRBV5-1 . CASSLGGGAGKDEQYF TGCGCCAGCAGCTTGGGGGGAGGGGCGGGGAAGGACGAGCAGTACTTC
TRBJ2-7 TRBD1 TRBV9 . CARGQDPTYEQYF TGTGCCAGGGGACAGGACCCTACCTACGAGCAGTACTTC
TRBJ2-1 TRBD1 TRBV6-4 . CASSATGPDYNEQFF TGTGCCAGCAGTGCGACAGGGCCTGATTACAATGAGCAGTTCTTC
TRBJ2-7 . TRBV11-3 . CASSQDNQVSYEQYF TGTGCCAGCAGCCAGGACAACCAGGTCTCCTACGAGCAGTACTTC
TRBJ2-1 TRBD1 TRBV5-8 . CASSLGTVSYNEQFF TGTGCCAGCAGCCTCGGGACAGTCTCCTACAATGAGCAGTTCTTC
TRBJ2-2 . TRBV6-5 . CASRISGNTGELFF TGTGCCAGCAGGATCAGCGGGAACACCGGGGAGCTGTTTTTT
TRBJ2-7 TRBD1 TRBV7-6 few CASSLAKDRFYEQYF TGTGCCAGCAGCTTAGCGAAGGACAGGTTCTACGAGCAGTACTTC
TRBJ2-5 TRBD2 TRBV6-1 . CASRHSGEGETQYF TGTGCCAGCAGACACAGCGGGGAGGGGGAGACCCAGTACTTC
TRBJ2-7 . TRBV28 . CASSPNRAPTGSYEQYF TGTGCCAGCAGTCCCAACCGCGCACCGACAGGATCCTACGAGCAGTACTTC
TRBJ2-1 TRBD1 TRBV7-2 . CASSLFRGDRGGYNEQFF TGTGCCAGCAGCTTATTCCGGGGAGACAGGGGAGGCTACAATGAGCAGTTCTTC
TRBJ1-6 . TRBV27 . CASSRNGPREPLHF TGTGCCAGCAGTCGCAACGGGCCCCGGGAACCCCTCCACTTT
TRBJ2-1 TRBD2 TRBV27 . CASSLRIAGGHNEQFF TGTGCCAGCAGTCTCAGAATAGCGGGAGGGCACAATGAGCAGTTCTTC
TRBJ2-7 . TRBV6-1 few CASSHLGIYEQYF TGTGCCAGCAGTCACCTCGGGATCTACGAGCAGTACTTC
TRBJ1-4 . TRBV5-1 once CASSLGAGEKLFF TGCGCCAGCAGCTTGGGGGCGGGAGAAAAACTGTTTTTT
TRBJ2-3 . TRBV11-2 . CASSSFLPTGVASTDTQYF TGTGCCAGCAGCTCCTTTCTGCCTACAGGCGTAGCCTCGACGGATACGCAGTATTTT
TRBJ1-5 . TRBV18 . CASSQGGRNQPQHF TGTGCCAGCTCCCAAGGGGGACGCAATCAGCCCCAGCATTTT
TRBJ2-7 TRBD1 TRBV5-8 . CASSLQGAHEQYF TGTGCCAGCAGCTTGCAGGGGGCCCACGAGCAGTACTTC
TRBJ2-1 TRBD2 TRBV30 . CAWSRTSGYNEQFF TGTGCCTGGAGCCGGACTAGCGGGTATAATGAGCAGTTCTTC
TRBJ1-1 . TRBV4-1 . CASSTGTGSEAFF TGCGCCAGCAGCACCGGAACAGGGTCTGAAGCTTTCTTT
TRBJ1-5 . TRBV2 . CASSEARYSNQPQHF TGTGCCAGCAGTGAAGCCAGGTATAGCAATCAGCCCCAGCATTTT
TRBJ2-7 . TRBV5-1 . CASSLGGPASYEQYF TGCGCCAGCAGCTTAGGGGGTCCGGCCTCCTACGAGCAGTACTTC
TRBJ2-4 TRBD2 TRBV4-3 . CASSQGLAGGADIQYF TGCGCCAGCAGCCAAGGACTAGCGGGAGGTGCGGACATTCAGTACTTC
TRBJ1-1 . TRBV4-1 . CASSQEGAGTEAFF TGCGCCAGCAGCCAAGAGGGCGCCGGTACTGAAGCTTTCTTT
TRBJ2-7 TRBD2 TRBV7-9 . CASSPGRGKDEQYF TGTGCCAGCAGCCCAGGGAGGGGAAAGGACGAGCAGTACTTC
TRBJ2-3 TRBD1 TRBV2 . CASRRDRGTDTQYF TGTGCCAGCAGAAGGGACAGGGGCACAGATACGCAGTATTTT
TRBJ2-7 TRBD2 TRBV14 once CASSLAGGLEQYF TGTGCCAGCAGTTTAGCGGGAGGACTCGAGCAGTACTTC
TRBJ2-7 TRBD2 TRBV2 . CASEGLDHYEQYF TGTGCCAGCGAGGGACTAGACCACTACGAGCAGTACTTC
TRBJ1-2 TRBD1 TRBV7-9 . CASSLGQGDYGYTF TGTGCCAGCAGCTTGGGACAGGGCGACTATGGCTACACCTTC